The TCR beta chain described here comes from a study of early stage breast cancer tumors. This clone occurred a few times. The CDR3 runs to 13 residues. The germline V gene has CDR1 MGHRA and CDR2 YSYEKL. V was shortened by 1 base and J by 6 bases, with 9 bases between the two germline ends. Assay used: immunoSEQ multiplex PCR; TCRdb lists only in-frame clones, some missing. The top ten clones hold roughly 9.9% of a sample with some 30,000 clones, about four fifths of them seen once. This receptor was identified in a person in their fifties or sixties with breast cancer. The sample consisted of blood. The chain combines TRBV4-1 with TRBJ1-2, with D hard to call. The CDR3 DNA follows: TGCGCCAGCAGCCAAGCCAGACCAGATGGCTACACCTTC. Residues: CASSQARPDGYTF.